This T cell receptor beta chain was recovered during a study of blood T cell repertoires in COVID-19 (dated by TCRdb to between 2020 and 2021). A note on the overall study: Samples from collaborators originated in the United States, Italy and Spain and spanned both the acute and convalescent phases of COVID-19. The samples were drawn from the first 160 participants of the ongoing ImmuneRACE study and from about 1,200 subjects provided by 6 global collaborators. A de-identified subject ID, COVID-19 status, age in years and sex were almost always included in the sample metadata. The prospective study material was composed of cDNA or gDNA derived from T cells, B-cell-depleted T cells, or PBMCs. Where HLA class I and class II types were available, the types were taken from metadata supplied by the sample provider, not from assay-based typing. The repertoires were made available in a free public database intended to serve as a resource for research on the immune response to SARS-CoV-2. Subjects who had been exposed to COVID-19, were actively infected with it, or had recovered from it provided the deeply sampled blood TCRbeta repertoires that made up the dataset.

Details on this clone: It has no known antigen specificity. Per-base quality was not reported, and no clone a single base away is much larger than it.

The paper as a whole reports these results and caveats: How much clinical and demographic metadata was included differed by source and by participant, and the metadata was provided uncurated.

In the prospective study, participants were about 18 to 100 years old, resided in about two dozen geographic areas of the United States, and were enrolled through a virtual design. In the prospective study, participants were assigned to cohorts based on the clinical history participants reported in a screening survey and a study questionnaire. Recovered participants in ImmuneRACE Cohort 3 were defined by two consecutive negative NP/OP PCR tests, clearance by a healthcare professional, or resolution of symptoms. Mobile phlebotomists in the prospective study collected whole blood, serum and a nasopharyngeal or oropharyngeal swab from every participant. Additional blood draws and questionnaires over a roughly two-month period could optionally be provided by prospective study participants. Before DNA extraction, prospective study blood samples were shipped either frozen or at room temperature. From cysteine to phenylalanine, the CDR3 is 11 amino acids long. Only CDR3 DNA is held: 33 bases, read in frame from base 1. V sheds 5 bases and J sheds 9 bases, leaving 10 bases between their ends. The germline V gene provides CDR1 SGHTA and CDR2 FQGNSA.

TCRbeta CDR3 regions were amplified from genomic DNA using the immunoSEQ Assay, a bias-controlled multiplex PCR. Processing in the source paper ran as follows. The number of nucleated cells in each sample was estimated from the amplification of reference gene primers within the assay. To quantify the absolute abundance of each unique TCRbeta CDR3 rearrangement, sequence reads were collapsed and filtered. For each sample, productive Simpson clonality was calculated as the square root of Simpson's diversity index over productive rearrangements. TCRdb took over this immuneACCESS table, retaining in-frame rearrangements with V and J assigned. Such tables are incomplete; in checked studies, under half of the missing clones stem from an unresolved V gene, and the remainder is unexplained. V and J calls and clone size are given by that table; D and trimming were obtained from the DNA. The sample table records under 200,000 clones; around four fifths of these occur just once. Roughly 8.6% of the sample is held by the ten biggest clonotypes.

The chain is encoded by TRBV7-2 joined to TRBJ2-5; no D gene call is confident. The TCR was taken from a woman aged 45 to 65 who had recovered from COVID-19. Sample: PBMCs or T cells enriched from blood (not recorded which). DNA sequence: TGTGCCAGCAGCCCGCCGGGTGCCCAGTACTTC. Translated, this gives CASSPPGAQYF.